This T cell receptor beta chain comes out of a study of somatic mutations in T cells in chronic GVHD (dated by TCRdb to 2019 to 2021). Only a few counts were recorded for this clone. Its target antigen remains unknown. It has no much larger one-base neighbor in the sample; base qualities were not kept. Sorting staining used anti-CD3, anti-CD4, anti-CD8 and a Vbeta20 antibody from the IOTest Beta Mark kit on a FACSAria III, with purity above 98%. Peripheral blood was drawn into sodium heparin tubes, and mononuclear cells were separated by Ficoll-Paque PLUS density gradient centrifugation. Before TCRbeta deep sequencing, the CD4+ Vbeta20+, CD4+ Vbeta20-, and CD8+ T cell fractions were FACS-sorted. V drops 3 bases and J drops 5 bases, leaving 12 bases in between. From the cysteine up to the phenylalanine, the CDR3 has a length of 14 residues. This entry keeps only the CDR3 DNA: 42 bases, framed from base 1. CDR1 is given as SGDLS and CDR2 as YYNGEE, both from the germline V gene.

Isolated genomic DNA was used for TCRbeta deep sequencing. The immunoSEQ assay, provided as a commercial service, was used for TCRbeta CDR3 sequencing and initial data processing. The published analysis was carried out like this. Reads were demultiplexed, adapter and primer sequences were trimmed, similar clones were merged through frequency-ratio clustering, and V, D, J genes were annotated using IMGT. As stored in TCRdb, this immuneACCESS dataset retains in-frame rearrangements with V and J assigned. A fraction of the clones does not appear; measured against another copy, unresolved V genes explain less than half of the discrepancy, and the remainder lacks a known reason. The D gene and trimming were derived from the DNA, and the V and J assignments and clone size from that table. Within this sample are 13,000 to 15,000 clones, with around 80% of them counted one time only. Less than 40% of the sample is taken by the ten largest.

The clonotype was recovered from a male patient aged 50 to 59 with chronic graft-versus-host disease. Some T cells present after a transplant may be cells of the graft donor. The chain employs TRBV9 and TRBJ1-5, and possibly TRBD1, on 6 matching bases. Specimen: Vbeta20-negative CD4+ T cells from blood. Explained via the paper, the cell subset or site label denotes: CD4+ T cells sorted as TCR Vbeta20 negative by flow cytometry. CDR3 protein: CASSARDNYQPQHF. The bases read TGTGCCAGCAGCGCCCGGGACAACTATCAGCCCCAGCATTTT.